Shown below are 14 T cell receptor beta chains from a single sample sequenced in a study of T cells in Graves' hyperthyroidism and ophthalmopathy. TCR beta CDR3 region amplification was performed from RNA transcripts. RT-PCR in the first round (using the HTBI primer set) targeted the TCR CDR3. TCRdb re-derived calls from the multiplex PCR reads in MiXCR, one entry per CDR3 protein. Seen here are more than 300,000 distinct CDR3 sequences, about a fifth observed once, and the top ten hold over 35%. The sequenced material came from blood. These receptors all stem from a young man with Graves' ophthalmopathy.

This clonotype showed up just a few times. The chain couples TRBV9 to TRBJ2-1, with TRBD2 matching over 10 bases. With V trimmed by 4 bases and J by 5 bases, 12 bases remained unmatched. The CDR3 spans 17 residues. Germline CDR1 reads SGDLS; CDR2 reads YYNGEE. For the CDR3, the DNA is TGTGCCAGCAGCACTTTCCTGATAGCGGGGGGACACAATGAGCAGTTCTTC. It is translated as CASSTFLIAGGHNEQFF.

This clonotype was observed a handful of times. The chain combines TRBV29-1 with TRBJ2-3, with 8 bases that match TRBD1. V dropped 7 bases and J dropped 4; count of bases not matched to a gene: 4. Germline loops: CDR1 SQVTM, CDR2 ANQGSEA. The CDR3 sequence is 12 residues long. CDR3 region: CSARQGPDTQYF. In DNA form, the CDR3 reads TGCAGCGCGAGACAGGGGCCAGATACGCAGTATTTT.

This clonotype occurred many times. The V call is TRBV5-1, the J call TRBJ1-6, with D perhaps matching TRBD1 (5 bases). Germline CDR1 and CDR2: SGHRS and YFSETQ. The CDR3 totals 13 residues. The ends were cut back, 1 base at V and 9 bases at J, with 8 bases in the middle. In DNA, the CDR3 is TGCGCCAGCAGCTTGAGTCAGGGTTCACCCCTCCACTTT. Translating gives CASSLSQGSPLHF. Supplemented by reference TRBV5-1 and TRBJ1-6, the full variable domain reads KAGVTQTPRYLIKTRGQQVTLSCSPISGHRSVSWYQQTPGQGLQFLFEYFSETQRNKGNFPGRFSGRQFSNSRSEMNVSTLELGDSALYLCASSLSQGSPLHFGNGTRLTVT.

The CDR3 nucleotides are TGTGCCAGCAGCCCGCAAGCGGGGGGCACTGAAGCTTTCTTT. It yields the protein CASSPQAGGTEAFF. The rearrangement links TRBV7-8 to TRBJ1-1; tentative D call: TRBD1 (5 bases). The V gene's germline CDR1 is SGHVS and CDR2 FQNEAQ. This CDR3 is built from 14 residues. Between the trimmed V and J ends, which lost 5 bases and 4 bases, there was a span of 14 bases.

This clonotype was counted ten times or more. The genes are TRBV29-1 and TRBJ2-2; the D gene is possibly TRBD2 (6 bases). Deletions cut 6 bases from V and 0 bases from J, with 17 bases between. The CDR3 totals 16 residues. Germline V lookup: CDR1 SQVTM, CDR2 ANQGSEA. CDR3 in DNA: TGCAGCGTCCCCGGTGGGGGGATCGCGAACACCGGGGAGCTGTTTTTT. As protein: CSVPGGGIANTGELFF.

This clonotype occurred many times. The V call is TRBV4-1, the J call TRBJ2-5; possibly TRBD1 for D (6 bases). CDR1 and CDR2 (germline): MGHRA, YSYEKL. Trimming stripped 1 base from V and 5 bases from J, with 11 bases between. The CDR3 has 14 residues. Here the CDR3 DNA reads TGCGCCAGCAGCCAAGTAGGGGGACGGGAGACCCAGTACTTC. Translation: CASSQVGGRETQYF.

The gene calls are TRBV19 and TRBJ2-3; TRBD1 matches 9 bases. This CDR3 contains 12 residues. Germline loops: CDR1 LNHDA, CDR2 SQIVND (reference sequence). After removal of 7 bases from V and 8 bases from J, the junction contained 4 bases not matched to a gene. Here the CDR3 DNA reads TGTGCCAGTACCAAGGGACAGGGTACGCAGTATTTT. Amino acids: CASTKGQGTQYF.

The table lists this clonotype with many counts. The gene calls are TRBV5-5 and TRBJ2-2; D is unclear. CDR3 size: 14 residues. Between the trimmed V and J ends, which lost 4 bases and 0 bases, there was a span of 7 bases. CDR1 is SGHKS, CDR2 YYEKEE, per germline (reference sequence). CDR3 sequence (DNA): TGTGCCAGCAGCCCTACGGCGAACACCGGGGAGCTGTTTTTT. Its translation is CASSPTANTGELFF.

The V call is TRBV19, the J call TRBJ1-5; D is undetermined. This CDR3 region has 14 residues. V was shortened by 2 bases and J by 2 bases, with 7 bases between the two germline ends. Germline lookup yields CDR1 LNHDA and CDR2 SQIVND (reference sequence). The CDR3 DNA follows: TGTGCCAGTAGTATAAAGATCGGCAATCAGCCCCAGCATTTT. This encodes CASSIKIGNQPQHF.

In its sample, this clonotype was seen a few times. The rearrangement joins TRBV19 to TRBJ2-3; possible D gene TRBD1, 6 bases. The CDR3 consists of 15 residues. V lost 6 bases to trimming and J lost 1 base, with 14 bases between them. Germline V gene lookup returns CDR1 LNHDA and CDR2 SQIVND (reference sequence). Here the CDR3 DNA reads TGTGCCAGTAGGGCACAGGGTGAGGGCACAGATACGCAGTATTTT. Its protein is CASRAQGEGTDTQYF.

This clonotype came up many times. V gene TRBV7-9 combines with J gene TRBJ2-7; 9 bases align to TRBD1. Germline V lookup: CDR1 SEHNR, CDR2 FQNEAQ (reference sequence). The CDR3 loop spans 15 amino acids. Trimming cost V 5 bases and J 2 bases; bases outside gene matches: 7. CDR3 bases: TGTGCCAGCAGCCCATGGGACAGGGCACCCTACGAGCAGTACTTC. Protein sequence: CASSPWDRAPYEQYF.

This clonotype was detected ten times or more. The rearrangement uses TRBV28 and TRBJ1-1; 7 bases match TRBD1. The CDR3 totals 15 residues. The V gene end was trimmed by 6 bases and the J gene end by 3 bases; junction bases not matched to a gene: 10. The V gene's germline CDR1 is MDHEN and CDR2 SYDVKM. The CDR3 DNA reads TGTGCCAGCAGGTCGCGGCAGGGGGTATACACTGAAGCTTTCTTT. Protein sequence: CASRSRQGVYTEAFF.

This clonotype was seen ten or more times. The chain combines TRBV12-3 or TRBV12-4 with TRBJ1-1; 7 positions match TRBD1. V lost 7 bases, J lost 1 base, and 6 bases stayed unmatched. The CDR3 totals 14 residues. CDR3 residues: CASTIRTGNTEAFF. In nucleotides, the CDR3 is TGTGCCAGCACCATACGGACAGGGAACACTGAAGCTTTCTTT.

This clonotype came up a few times. This sequence joins TRBV3-1 and TRBJ2-7; a weak D match, TRBD1 (6 bases). Trimming pared 3 bases from V and 0 bases from J, leaving 9 bases between. The CDR3 extends over 14 amino acids. Germline V lookup: CDR1 LGHDT, CDR2 YNNKEL (reference sequence). CDR3 coding DNA: TGTGCCAGCAGCCAGGTGACAGGCTCCTACGAGCAGTACTTC. It encodes CASSQVTGSYEQYF.